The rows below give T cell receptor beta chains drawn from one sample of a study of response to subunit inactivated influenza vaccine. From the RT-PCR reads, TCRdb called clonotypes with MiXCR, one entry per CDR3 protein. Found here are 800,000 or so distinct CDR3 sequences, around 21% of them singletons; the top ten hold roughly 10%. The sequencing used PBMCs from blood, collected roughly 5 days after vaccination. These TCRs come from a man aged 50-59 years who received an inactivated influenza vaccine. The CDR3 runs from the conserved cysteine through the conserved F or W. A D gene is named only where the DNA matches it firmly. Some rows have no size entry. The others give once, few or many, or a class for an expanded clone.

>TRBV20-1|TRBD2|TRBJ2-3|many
CSAVISGSDTQYF
TGCAGTGCTGTTATTAGCGGGAGTGATACGCAGTATTTT
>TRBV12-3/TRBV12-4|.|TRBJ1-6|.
CASSLMRGSSPLHF
TGTGCCAGCAGTTTGATGAGGGGGAGTTCACCCCTCCACTTT
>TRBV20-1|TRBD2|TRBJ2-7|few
CSAGGPSGRRGEQYF
TGCAGTGCTGGGGGGCCTAGCGGGAGACGAGGGGAGCAGTACTTC
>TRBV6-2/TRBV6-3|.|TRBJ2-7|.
CASKLTADSPSYEQYF
TGTGCCAGCAAGTTGACGGCGGACAGTCCCTCCTACGAGCAGTACTTC
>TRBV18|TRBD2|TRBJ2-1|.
CASSPPLLAGLREQFF
TGTGCCAGCTCACCACCATTGCTAGCGGGACTTCGGGAGCAGTTCTTC
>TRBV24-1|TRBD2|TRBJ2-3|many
CATSDGGGMTDTQYF
TGTGCCACCAGTGATGGCGGGGGGATGACAGATACGCAGTATTTT
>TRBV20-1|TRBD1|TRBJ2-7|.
CSARDRDSTYEQYF
TGCAGTGCTAGAGATCGGGACAGCACTTACGAGCAGTACTTC
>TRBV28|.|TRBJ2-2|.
CASSSPSGVSNTGELFF
TGTGCCAGCAGTTCCCCTTCTGGGGTATCAAACACCGGGGAGCTGTTTTTT
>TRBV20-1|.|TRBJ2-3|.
CSARGGPTDTQYF
TGCAGTGCTCGTGGAGGGCCGACAGATACGCAGTATTTT
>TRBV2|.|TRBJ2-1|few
CASSEASGRGVYNEQFF
TGTGCCAGCAGTGAAGCGTCGGGCAGGGGGGTCTACAATGAGCAGTTCTTC
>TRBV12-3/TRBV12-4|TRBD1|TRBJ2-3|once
CASRRDRGWDTQYF
TGTGCCAGCCGCCGGGACAGGGGATGGGATACGCAGTATTTT
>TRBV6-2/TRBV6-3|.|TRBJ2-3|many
CASSYSIGAGTRGKAQYF
TGTGCCAGCAGTTACTCGATAGGAGCCGGGACAAGGGGGAAGGCGCAGTATTTT
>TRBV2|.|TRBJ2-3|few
CASNPGPPADTQYF
TGTGCCAGCAATCCTGGGCCCCCTGCAGATACGCAGTATTTT
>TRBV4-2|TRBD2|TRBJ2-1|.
CASSQELAGAVYNEQFF
TGTGCCAGCAGCCAAGAACTAGCGGGGGCCGTCTACAATGAGCAGTTCTTC
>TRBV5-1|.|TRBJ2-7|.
CASSLEGSSSYEQYF
TGCGCCAGCAGCTTGGAGGGGTCGAGCTCCTACGAGCAGTACTTC
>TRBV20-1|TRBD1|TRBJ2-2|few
CSADGTANTGELFF
TGCAGTGCAGACGGGACAGCGAACACCGGGGAGCTGTTTTTT
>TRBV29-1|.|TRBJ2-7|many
CSVSRTDSYEQYF
TGCAGCGTTAGCCGGACAGATTCCTACGAGCAGTACTTC
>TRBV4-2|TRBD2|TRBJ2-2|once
CASSHSGGLVGELFF
TGTGCCAGCAGCCATAGCGGGGGGCTAGTCGGGGAGCTGTTTTTT
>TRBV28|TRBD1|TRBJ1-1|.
CASSRVGTGSPEAFF
TGTGCCAGCAGTAGGGTTGGGACAGGGTCCCCTGAAGCTTTCTTT
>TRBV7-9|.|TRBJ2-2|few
CASSLVSVELFF
TGTGCCAGCAGCTTAGTTAGCGTGGAGCTGTTTTTT
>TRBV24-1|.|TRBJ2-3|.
CATSDTPGQGEADTQYF
TGTGCCACCAGTGATACCCCGGGGCAGGGTGAAGCAGATACGCAGTATTTT
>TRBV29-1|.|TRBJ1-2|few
CSVAARVANYGYTF
TGCAGCGTGGCCGCCAGGGTAGCTAACTATGGCTACACCTTC
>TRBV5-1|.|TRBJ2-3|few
CASSEGTELGTQYF
TGCGCCAGCAGCGAGGGGACCGAATTGGGTACGCAGTATTTT
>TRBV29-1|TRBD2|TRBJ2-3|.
CSVEVGRSTDTQYF
TGCAGCGTTGAAGTCGGGAGGAGTACAGATACGCAGTATTTT
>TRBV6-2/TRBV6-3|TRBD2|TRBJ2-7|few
CASSYAGAYEQYF
TGTGCCAGCAGTTACGCGGGAGCCTACGAGCAGTACTTC
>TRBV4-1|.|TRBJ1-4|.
CASSLVGTGLWEKLFF
TGCGCCAGCAGCCTCGTTGGGACTGGCCTTTGGGAAAAACTGTTTTTT
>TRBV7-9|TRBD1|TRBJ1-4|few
CASSLPSGTGNEKLFF
TGTGCCAGCAGCTTACCATCCGGGACAGGGAATGAAAAACTGTTTTTT
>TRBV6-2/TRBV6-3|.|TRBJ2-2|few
CASTNGPTAGELFF
TGTGCCAGCACTAACGGCCCCACGGCCGGGGAGCTGTTTTTT